This T cell receptor beta chain was documented in a study of molecular identifiers for immune sequencing clone quantification. The study's findings and limits: Sizes of clones that are highly expanded could be underestimated (if identical TCR molecules share a barcode). Over 97% of CMV-specific effector molecules, but under 1% of naive ones, were in clones above 20 copies.

In regard to this clonotype: Its cognate antigen is unknown.

Library preparation followed earlier protocols using designated TCR primers. TCRdb re-called the PCR reads with MiXCR, one entry per CDR3 protein. The sample has tens of thousands of distinct CDR3 sequences, nearly 25% seen once. In the sort, naive CD8 T cells were defined as CD8+CD4-CCR7+CD45RA+. The ends were cut back, 0 bases at V and 0 bases at J, with 6 bases in the middle. The CDR3 loop spans 15 amino acids. Germline V gene lookup returns CDR1 LGHNA and CDR2 YSLEER. V usage is TRBV4-3 and J usage is TRBJ1-5; D not certain. Sequenced material: naive CD8+ T cells from blood, with Jurkat cell RNA spiked in. Subset meaning: FACS-sorted CD8+CD4-CCR7+CD45RA+ naive T cells. This TCR came from a human donor in good health. Some libraries in this study had Jurkat cell RNA spiked in. The CDR3 DNA sequence: TGCGCCAGCAGCCAAGACAGGTCTAGCAATCAGCCCCAGCATTTT. Residues: CASSQDRSSNQPQHF.